Below, 28 T cell receptor beta chains from the same sample are listed, as sequenced in a study of CD8+CD57+ T cells in acquired aplastic anemia. The study profiled TCR beta VDJ and CDR3 using genomic DNA as template. TCRdb re-called the reads through MiXCR, storing one row per CDR3 protein. Counted here are about 220,000 distinct CDR3 sequences, 34% occurring once; the ten biggest clones make up around 1.1%. Specimen: sorted CD4+, CD8+, or CD8+CD57+ T cells (not recorded which) from PBMCs. These receptors came from a human donor in good health, serving as a control.

Only a few counts were recorded for this clonotype. This may stem from a read error, because a much larger clone lies one nucleotide away. This sequence joins TRBV20-1 and TRBJ2-7; TRBD1 is a possible D gene (6 bases). Per the germline V gene, CDR1 is DFQATT and CDR2 is SNEGSKA (reference sequence). The CDR3 sequence is 13 residues long. Trimming shortened V by 5 bases and J by 7 bases, and 18 bases separated the two germline ends. CDR3 DNA: TGCAGTGCTGCCGGGACAAGCCCACTAGAGCAGTACTTC. Translated, it gives CSAAGTSPLEQYF.

This clonotype was seen at least ten times. This chain links TRBV2 with TRBJ1-5, with D maybe TRBD1 (6 bases). This CDR3 is built from 20 residues. Germline CDR1 is SNHLY and CDR2 is FYNNEI. Deletions cut 2 bases from V and 3 bases from J, with 26 bases between. The CDR3 region has the DNA TGTGCCAGCAGTGAATTGGGGAACAGGGCCCAGACAACCGACAATCAGCCCCAGCATTTT. Translated, it gives CASSELGNRAQTTDNQPQHF.

In this sample, this clonotype turned up a few times. This sequence joins TRBV14 and TRBJ1-4; 7 bases match TRBD1. Trimming at V came to 1 base and at J to 14 bases, leaving 10 bases not matched to a gene. CDR1 and CDR2 from the germline V gene are SGHDN and FVKESK. This CDR3 has 14 residues. CDR3 DNA: TGTGCCAGCAGCCAAGGTCGGGACAGAATCGGGCTGTTTTTT. Translation gives CASSQGRDRIGLFF.

This clonotype was counted at least ten times. The chain employs TRBV5-8 and TRBJ2-7, with D maybe TRBD1 (5 bases). Germline CDR1 is SGHTS and CDR2 is YDEGEE. Trimming took off 3 bases at V and 5 bases at J, with 18 bases between the two ends. The CDR3 has 15 residues. The CDR3 sequence: CASSSPRQGGNEQYF. DNA of the CDR3: TGTGCCAGCAGCTCTCCCCGGCAGGGTGGAAACGAGCAGTACTTC.

This clonotype was picked up a small number of times. The chain carries TRBV4-2 and TRBJ1-1; D ambiguous. V shed 3 bases and J shed 1 base, with 12 bases lying between them. The CDR3 covers 15 residues. CDR1 LGHNA and CDR2 YNFKEQ come from the germline V gene. CDR3 in DNA: TGTGCCAGCAGCCAGGGGAGGCTGGGGAACACTGAAGCTTTCTTT. Encoded protein: CASSQGRLGNTEAFF.

At least ten counts were recorded for this clonotype. The chain is built from TRBV20-1 and TRBJ1-1; D not resolved. V lost 1 base and J lost 7, with 10 bases in between. Germline CDR1 is DFQATT and CDR2 is SNEGSKA (reference sequence). This CDR3 comprises 12 residues. The CDR3 bases are TGCAGTGCTAGAGGCGTTTACAATGAAGCTTTCTTT. This gives the protein CSARGVYNEAFF.

V usage is TRBV20-1 and J usage is TRBJ1-3; possibly TRBD1 for D (5 bases). This CDR3 has 13 residues. With 3 bases removed from V and 4 bases from J, the gap between germline ends came to 10 bases. Germline CDR1 and CDR2: DFQATT and SNEGSKA (reference sequence). The CDR3 DNA sequence: TGCAGTGCTAGCATGGGGCCGGGAAACACCATATATTTT. Its protein is CSASMGPGNTIYF.

This clonotype appeared many times. The chain has TRBV20-1 and TRBJ1-5, with TRBD1 as a possible D gene (6 bases). V was shortened by 6 bases and J by 0 bases, with 24 bases between the two germline ends. This CDR3 is 18 amino acids long. Per the germline V gene, CDR1 is DFQATT and CDR2 is SNEGSKA (reference sequence). CDR3 loop: CSALRTGTSGYSNQPQHF. In DNA, the CDR3 is TGCAGTGCCTTGAGAACCGGGACAAGCGGTTATAGCAATCAGCCCCAGCATTTT.

The V and J genes are TRBV5-4 and TRBJ1-2; D ambiguous. Deletions cut 6 bases from V and 2 bases from J, with 11 bases between. Germline-derived CDR1 and CDR2 are SGHNT and YYREEE (reference sequence). This CDR3 comprises 13 residues. For the CDR3, the DNA is TGTGCCAGCAACCACGGACCGAACTATGGCTACACCTTC. It specifies CASNHGPNYGYTF.

This clonotype has ten or more counts. The chain links TRBV2 to TRBJ2-5, with 12 bases matching TRBD1. In germline, CDR1 is SNHLY, CDR2 FYNNEI. V gave up 4 bases and J gave up 2 bases; unmatched junction bases: 5. The length of the CDR3 is 16 residues. CDR3 nucleotide sequence: TGTGCCAGCAGTGGGGGGGACAGGGGGCCGCAAGAGACCCAGTACTTC. Translation: CASSGGDRGPQETQYF.

This clonotype turned up a few times. This sequence joins TRBV19 and TRBJ2-7, with 7 bases identical to TRBD1. Trimming removed 5 bases from V and 3 bases from J; junction bases left unmatched: 7. CDR1 and CDR2 from the germline V gene are LNHDA and SQIVND (reference sequence). The CDR3 is 14 residues long. CDR3 bases: TGTGCCAGTAGTTTAGCGACAGGGTACTACGAGCAGTACTTC. Encoded protein: CASSLATGYYEQYF.

DNA of the CDR3: TGTGCCAGCAGCGTAACTAGCGGGGGGGCGGGTGAGCAGTTCTTC. Translating it yields CASSVTSGGAGEQFF. This chain connects TRBV9 to TRBJ2-1, with 13 bases matching TRBD2. V lost 1 base to trimming and J lost 9 bases; unmatched junction nucleotides: 4. Germline V CDR1 and CDR2: SGDLS, YYNGEE. There are 15 residues in the CDR3.

About this clonotype itself: A single base separates this from a much larger clone, so it may be a read error. V is TRBV19 and J is TRBJ1-3, with a weak D call TRBD1 (5 bases). Germline V gene sequence: CDR1 LNHDA, CDR2 SQIVND (reference sequence). The CDR3 loop spans 16 amino acids. The CDR3 DNA follows: TGTGTCAGTACCCCTGGGGATACGGGGGCTGGAAACACCATATATTTT. This encodes CVSTPGDTGAGNTIYF.

Comments on this clonotype: A much larger clonotype is one base distant, so this may be a read error. The J gene is TRBJ1-4, the V gene TRBV7-9; no clear D. CDR3 size: 15 residues. The germline CDR1 and CDR2 sequences are SEHNR and FQNEAQ (reference sequence). Trimming removed 4 bases at V and 10 bases at J, with 19 bases between. CDR3 coding DNA: TGTGCCAGCAGCTCCTCTTGGCAGTCAGGAGGAAAACTGTTTTTT. Amino acid sequence: CASSSSWQSGGKLFF.

There are many counts of this clonotype. This rearrangement joins TRBV11-1 to TRBJ1-2; the match to TRBD1 covers 7 bases. The CDR3 length is 17 residues. Germline assignment: CDR1 SGHAT and CDR2 FQDESV (reference sequence). The ends lost 1 base at V and 1 base at J; junction bases unmatched: 9. CDR3 in DNA: TGTGCCAGCAGCTTAGAGGGGGCGAGGGCTGGTAACTATGGCTACACCTTC. Translated, it gives CASSLEGARAGNYGYTF.

This clonotype was detected many times. This sequence joins TRBV7-2 and TRBJ2-5; possible D gene TRBD1, 5 bases. CDR3 length: 15 amino acids. V gave up 2 bases and J gave up 5 bases, with 15 bases separating them. Germline CDR1 SGHTA, CDR2 FQGNSA. CDR3 nucleotide sequence: TGTGCCAGCAGCTTATTCGGCAGGGTCAGCGAGACCCAGTACTTC. Protein: CASSLFGRVSETQYF.

The V call is TRBV19, the J call TRBJ2-7; 9 bases fit TRBD2. Trimming at V came to 3 bases and at J to 4 bases, leaving 10 bases not matched to a gene. CDR1 is LNHDA, CDR2 SQIVND, per germline (reference sequence). CDR3 length: 16 amino acids. This CDR3 is CASSIRLSGSSYEQYF. CDR3 nucleotide sequence: TGTGCCAGTAGTATCCGGCTTAGCGGGAGTTCGTACGAGCAGTACTTC.

With regard to this clonotype: A much larger clone differs by one base, so this may be a read error. Because it lacks the conserved phenylalanine or tryptophan at the end, this CDR3 is likely a read error. This chain joins TRBV20-1 and TRBJ1-5; 7 nucleotides align to TRBD1. The CDR3 totals 15 residues. Germline V gives CDR1 DFQATT, CDR2 SNEGSKA (reference sequence). V shed 3 bases and J 4 bases; nucleotides not matched to a gene: 9. Here the CDR3 reads CSARDRTNSNQPQHS. The CDR3, as DNA: TGCAGTGCTAGGGACAGGACAAATAGTAATCAGCCCCAGCATTCT.

The CDR3 here is CASSIGLVSSGELFF. In DNA, the CDR3 is TGTGCCAGCAGCATAGGACTAGTTTCATCCGGGGAGCTGTTTTTT. The chain couples TRBV7-9 to TRBJ2-2, with 7 bases matching TRBD2. Germline-derived CDR1 and CDR2 are SEHNR and FQNEAQ (reference sequence). V shed 5 bases and J 6 bases; nucleotides not matched to a gene: 9. This CDR3 comprises 15 residues.

The gene calls are TRBV20-1 and TRBJ1-5; 8 bases fit TRBD1. With V trimmed by 0 bases and J by 7 bases, 8 bases remained unmatched. Germline-derived CDR1 and CDR2 are DFQATT and SNEGSKA (reference sequence). The CDR3 has 15 amino acids. CDR3 protein: CSAREDRVRIQPQHF. Here the CDR3 DNA reads TGCAGTGCTAGAGAGGACAGGGTGAGGATCCAGCCCCAGCATTTT.

This clonotype was seen ten or more times. CDR3 nucleotides: TGTGCCATCAGTGAGTGGGGCAGACTTTTGACGAACACCGGGGAGCTGTTTTTT. This translates into CAISEWGRLLTNTGELFF. The J gene is TRBJ2-2, the V gene TRBV10-3; D is possibly TRBD1 (5 bases). The germline V gene encodes CDR1 ENHRY and CDR2 SYGVKD. The CDR3 spans 18 residues. Trimming shortened V by 1 base and J by 0 bases, and 15 bases separated the two germline ends.

To note about this clonotype: A single base separates this from a much larger clone, so it may be a read error. The genes are TRBV9 and TRBJ1-1, with D possibly matching TRBD1 (6 bases). CDR1 and CDR2 from the germline V gene are SGDLS and YYNGEE. The CDR3 is 17 amino acids. Here the CDR3 DNA reads TGTGCCAGCGGCGTTTCCGACAGGCGAGTAACGAACACTGAAGCTTTCTTT. As protein: CASGVSDRRVTNTEAFF.

The rearrangement links TRBV10-3 to TRBJ1-6; no definite D call. Trimming removed 6 bases at V and 10 bases at J, with 10 bases between. Per the germline V gene, CDR1 is ENHRY and CDR2 is SYGVKD. This CDR3 contains 12 residues. In nucleotides, the CDR3 is TGTGCCATCAGCTCCATTAACTCACCCCTCCACTTT. Its translation: CAISSINSPLHF.

In this sample, this clonotype turned up a few times. V and J are TRBV4-1 and TRBJ2-7, with TRBD1 identical over 10 bases. With V trimmed by 3 bases and J by 3 bases, 11 bases remained unmatched. The CDR3 runs 17 residues. CDR1 MGHRA and CDR2 YSYEKL come from the germline V gene. The CDR3 sequence is CASSQGVLTGGYYEQYF. The CDR3 nucleotides are TGCGCCAGCAGCCAGGGGGTTCTGACAGGGGGCTACTACGAGCAGTACTTC.

The chain employs TRBV30 and TRBJ1-2, with unresolved D. V lost 3 bases to trimming and J lost 6 bases, with 14 bases between them. Per germline, CDR1 GTSNPN and CDR2 SVGIG (reference sequence). There are 13 residues in the CDR3. The CDR3 DNA reads as TGTGCCTGGAGGTCCACCGGCAGTAATGGCTACACCTTC. Amino acid sequence: CAWRSTGSNGYTF.

Remarks on this clonotype: It may be a read error: a sequence one base away is much more abundant. Without the conserved terminal phenylalanine or tryptophan, this CDR3 likely stems from a read error. The chain is built from TRBV30 and TRBJ1-6; D gene ambiguous. The V end was cut by 2 bases, the J end by 16 bases, with 15 bases between. The CDR3 loop spans 12 amino acids. Per the germline V gene, CDR1 is GTSNPN and CDR2 is SVGIG (reference sequence). This chain's CDR3 is CAWSPRSAVLHL. CDR3 coding DNA: TGTGCCTGGAGTCCCCGCTCGGCAGTACTCCACCTT.

The genes are TRBV7-3 and TRBJ2-7; D could derive from TRBD1 or TRBD2 (5 bases each). The ends were cut back, 6 bases at V and 2 bases at J, with 17 bases in the middle. The germline gives CDR1 SGHTA, CDR2 FQGTGA. CDR3 length equals 15 residues. The CDR3: CASSARGAGPYEQYF. The CDR3, as DNA: TGTGCCAGCAGTGCTAGAGGGGCAGGGCCCTACGAGCAGTACTTC. Using reference TRBV7-3 and TRBJ2-7 for the parts outside the CDR3, the full variable domain is GAGVSQTPSNKVTEKGKYVELRCDPISGHTALYWYRQSLGQGPEFLIYFQGTGAADDSGLPNDRFFAVRPEGSVSTLKIQRTERGDSAVYLCASSARGAGPYEQYFGPGTRLTVT.

The chain joins TRBV10-3 to TRBJ2-2, with 12 nucleotides matching TRBD2. Trimming at V came to 4 bases and at J to 4 bases, leaving 4 bases not matched to a gene. This CDR3 comprises 16 residues. Germline lookup yields CDR1 ENHRY and CDR2 SYGVKD. This CDR3 reads CAISGLAGDLTGELFF. The CDR3 region has the DNA TGTGCCATCAGTGGACTAGCGGGAGACCTCACCGGGGAGCTGTTTTTT.